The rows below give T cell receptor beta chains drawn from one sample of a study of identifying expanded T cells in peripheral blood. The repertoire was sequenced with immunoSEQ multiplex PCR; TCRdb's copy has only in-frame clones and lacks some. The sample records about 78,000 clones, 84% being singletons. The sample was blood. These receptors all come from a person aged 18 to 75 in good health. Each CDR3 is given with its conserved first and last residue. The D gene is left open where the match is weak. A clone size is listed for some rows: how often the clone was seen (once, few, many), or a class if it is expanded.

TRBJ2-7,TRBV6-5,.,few,TGTGTCCTAGGTAATCCCTACGAGCAGTACTTC,CVLGNPYEQYF
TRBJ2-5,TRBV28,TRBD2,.,TGTGCCAGCAGTTTAAGCCGACTAGCGGGAGTTGGGGGGAAAGAGACCCAGTACTTC,CASSLSRLAGVGGKETQYF
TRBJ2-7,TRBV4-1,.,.,TGCGCCAGCAGCATCGCAGGGGGGACCGGCGAGCAGTACTTC,CASSIAGGTGEQYF
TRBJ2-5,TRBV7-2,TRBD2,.,TGTGCCAGCAGCTTACTCCGCCTAGCGGGAAAGACCCAGTACTTC,CASSLLRLAGKTQYF
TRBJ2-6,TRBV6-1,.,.,TGTGCCAGCAGTGAATTGCAAGCGTTGCGGGGGGCCAACGTCCTGACTTTC,CASSELQALRGANVLTF
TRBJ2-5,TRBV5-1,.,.,TGCGCCAGCAGCTTAAGTCTAGTTGCCGAGACCCAGTACTTC,CASSLSLVAETQYF
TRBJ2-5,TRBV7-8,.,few,TGTGCCAGCAGCTTCCGTGGTTTTGGCGGACAAGAGACCCAGTACTTC,CASSFRGFGGQETQYF
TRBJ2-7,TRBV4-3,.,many,TGCGCCAGCAGCCAAGATCAGGAAGTCCCCGAGCAGTACTTC,CASSQDQEVPEQYF
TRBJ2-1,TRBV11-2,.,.,TGTGCCAGCAGCTTAGCGGGAGTCTTTATGAATGAGCAGTTCTTC,CASSLAGVFMNEQFF
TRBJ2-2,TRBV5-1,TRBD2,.,TGCGCCAGCAGCTTGGCCGGGAGGGCCACTACCGGGGAGCTGTTTTTT,CASSLAGRATTGELFF
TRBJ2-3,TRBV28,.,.,TGTGCCAGCAGTCAATCTTTGAGCGGGCTTAGCACAGATACGCAGTATTTT,CASSQSLSGLSTDTQYF
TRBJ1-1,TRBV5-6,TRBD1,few,TGTGCCAGCAGGGGGGAACGACAGGGAAAAGCTTTCTTT,CASRGERQGKAFF
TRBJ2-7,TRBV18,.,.,TGTGCCAGTCGACCGACTCGGAACTACGAGCAGTACTTC,CASRPTRNYEQYF
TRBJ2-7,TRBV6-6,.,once,TGTGCCAGCAGTTACGAGGGGGGGAGCTACGAGCAGTACTTC,CASSYEGGSYEQYF
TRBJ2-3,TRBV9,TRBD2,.,TGTGCCAGCAGCGTCGGCGGGAGGGCCGGAGGAGATACGCAGTATTTT,CASSVGGRAGGDTQYF
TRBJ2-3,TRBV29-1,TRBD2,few,TGCAGCGTTGTTAGGTATCGACTAGCGGACAGCACAGATACGCAGTATTTT,CSVVRYRLADSTDTQYF
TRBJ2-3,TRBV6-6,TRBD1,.,TGTGCCAGCAGTTCCCCCGACAGGGGGAGTGCAGATACGCAGTATTTT,CASSSPDRGSADTQYF
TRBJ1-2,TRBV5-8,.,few,TGTGCCAGCAGCTTGGAGGGACTTAACGATGCAGGCTACACCTTC,CASSLEGLNDAGYTF
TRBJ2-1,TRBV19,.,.,TGTGCCAGTAGTATTCAGGGCCCCTACAATGAGCAGTTCTTC,CASSIQGPYNEQFF
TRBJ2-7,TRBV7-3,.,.,TGTGCCAGCAGCTTAGATGGTGGGGGACTTCGCGAGCAGTACTTC,CASSLDGGGLREQYF
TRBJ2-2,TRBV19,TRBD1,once,TGTGCCAGTAGTATCCAGGGGGCGCGAGGTACCGGGGAGCTGTTTTTT,CASSIQGARGTGELFF
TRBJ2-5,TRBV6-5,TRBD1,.,TGTGCCAGCAGCGGGACAGGGCCAGCAGCGGCCCAGTACTTC,CASSGTGPAAAQYF
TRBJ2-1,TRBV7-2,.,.,TGTGCCAGCAGCTGGGGCCCGAATGAGCAGTTCTTC,CASSWGPNEQFF
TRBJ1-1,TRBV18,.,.,TGTGCCAGCTCAGGATCCGGGCTTGGGGGAACTGAAGCTTTCTTT,CASSGSGLGGTEAFF
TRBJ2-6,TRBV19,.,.,TGTGCCAGTATCGGACGGTCTGGGGCCAACGTCCTGACTTTC,CASIGRSGANVLTF
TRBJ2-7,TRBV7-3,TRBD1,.,TGTGCCAGCAGCCACGGCACAGGGGCTTACGAGCAGTACTTC,CASSHGTGAYEQYF
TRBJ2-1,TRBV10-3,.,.,TGTGCCACCTCGACAGTCTACAATGAGCAGTTCTTC,CATSTVYNEQFF
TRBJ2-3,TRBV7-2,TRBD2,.,TGTGCCAGCAGCCTGACTAGCGGGAGGCCAGATACGCAGTATTTT,CASSLTSGRPDTQYF
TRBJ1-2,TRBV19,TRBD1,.,TGTGCCAGTACCCCGAATGGGGACAGCGACTATGGCTACACCTTC,CASTPNGDSDYGYTF
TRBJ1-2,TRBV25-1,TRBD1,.,TGTGCCAGCAGTGGACCACAGGGGGCGCGGGACTATGGCTACACCTTC,CASSGPQGARDYGYTF
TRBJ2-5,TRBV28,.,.,TGTGCCAGCAGTTTTGGGTCTGTACAAGAGACCCAGTACTTC,CASSFGSVQETQYF
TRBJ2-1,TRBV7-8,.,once,TGTGCCAGCAGCCTTACCCAGGGTTTCTTTAATGAGCAGTTCTTC,CASSLTQGFFNEQFF
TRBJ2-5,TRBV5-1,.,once,TGCGCCAGCAGCCTGCCCGGGGCTCAAGAGACCCAGTACTTC,CASSLPGAQETQYF
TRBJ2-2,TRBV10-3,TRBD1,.,TGTGCCATAACAGGGGGCGCAAACACCGGGGAGCTGTTTTTT,CAITGGANTGELFF
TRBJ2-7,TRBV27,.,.,TGTGCCAGCGGCCCCACTAGCCCCTACGAGCAGTACTTC,CASGPTSPYEQYF
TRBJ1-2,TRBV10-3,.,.,TGTGCCATCAGTGCACGGGGCCTCGGTGGCTACACCTTC,CAISARGLGGYTF
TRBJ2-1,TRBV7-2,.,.,TGTGCCAGTGGGGAATATGCCAGCTCCTACAATGAGCAGTTCTTC,CASGEYASSYNEQFF
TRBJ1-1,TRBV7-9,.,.,TGTGCCAGCAAGACAGGCAAGCTTGAAGCTTTCTTT,CASKTGKLEAFF
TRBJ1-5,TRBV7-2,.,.,TGTGCCAGCAGCTTAGTCCGGGGAGGAGATCAGCCCCAGCATTTT,CASSLVRGGDQPQHF
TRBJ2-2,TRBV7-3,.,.,TGTGCCAGCAGGGATGGACTACCCACTACCGGGGAGCTGTTTTTT,CASRDGLPTTGELFF
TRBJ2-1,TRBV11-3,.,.,TGTGCCAGCAGCTTTATCGGAGGCTACAATGAGCAGTTCTTC,CASSFIGGYNEQFF
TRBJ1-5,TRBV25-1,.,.,TGTGCCAGCAGTGAATCCAGGGGTGTGGGGGACAATCAGCCCCAGCATTTT,CASSESRGVGDNQPQHF
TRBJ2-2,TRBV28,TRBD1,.,TGTGCCAGCAGTTTGAGCCAGGGGGCAATCGGGGAGCTGTTTTTT,CASSLSQGAIGELFF
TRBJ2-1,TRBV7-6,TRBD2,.,TGTGCCAGCAGCCGATTGGGACTAGCGGGAGGGGGCTCCTACAATGAGCAGTTCTTC,CASSRLGLAGGGSYNEQFF
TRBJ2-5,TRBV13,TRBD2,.,TGTGCCAGCAGCTTAGAACGTGAGGGAGGGGCATGGCAAGAGACCCAGTACTTC,CASSLEREGGAWQETQYF
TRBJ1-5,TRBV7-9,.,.,TGTGCCAGCAGCTCACAGGGAGGACAGCCCCAGCATTTT,CASSSQGGQPQHF
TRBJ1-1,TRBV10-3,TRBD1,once,TGTGCCATCAAGACAGGGGGTGTGACTGAAGCTTTCTTT,CAIKTGGVTEAFF
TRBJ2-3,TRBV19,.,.,TGTGCCAGTAACCCAAGGGCTGGGGTAACCGCTTGGGCAGATACGCAGTATTTT,CASNPRAGVTAWADTQYF
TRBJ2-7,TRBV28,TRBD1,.,TGTGCCAGCAGTTTCGGGACAGACCTCTACGAGCAGTACTTC,CASSFGTDLYEQYF
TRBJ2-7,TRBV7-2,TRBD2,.,TGTGCCAGCAGCTTAGACGCTAGCGGGAGGAGTTACGAGCAGTACTTC,CASSLDASGRSYEQYF
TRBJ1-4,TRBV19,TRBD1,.,TGTGCCAGTAGTATCCGGACAGGGTTTAATGAAAAACTGTTTTTT,CASSIRTGFNEKLFF
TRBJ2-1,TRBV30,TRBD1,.,TGTGCCTGGGGACAGGGGCACAATGAGCAGTTCTTC,CAWGQGHNEQFF
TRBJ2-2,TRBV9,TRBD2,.,TGTGCCAGCAGCGTAGGACTAGCGGGGACGAACACCGGGGAGCTGTTTTTT,CASSVGLAGTNTGELFF